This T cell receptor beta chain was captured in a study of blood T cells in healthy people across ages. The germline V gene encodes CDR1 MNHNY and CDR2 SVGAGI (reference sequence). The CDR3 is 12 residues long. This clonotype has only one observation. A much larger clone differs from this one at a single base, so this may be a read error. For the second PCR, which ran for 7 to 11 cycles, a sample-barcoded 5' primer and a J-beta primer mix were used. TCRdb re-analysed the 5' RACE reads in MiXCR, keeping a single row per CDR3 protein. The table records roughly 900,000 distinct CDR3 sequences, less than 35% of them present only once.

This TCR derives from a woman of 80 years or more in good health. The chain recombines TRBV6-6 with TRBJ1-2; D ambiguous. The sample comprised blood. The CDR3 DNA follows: TGTGCCACTGAGGACGGACCCTATGGCCACACCTTC. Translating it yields CATEDGPYGHTF.